A single sample gave rise to the 13 T cell receptor beta chains below, sequenced in a study of a mutant IDH1 vaccine in newly diagnosed glioma (dated by TCRdb to about 2021). The library was obtained by the immunoSEQ multiplex PCR assay. Entries here come from immuneACCESS through TCRdb and include only in-frame sequences with V and J called. Some clones fail to appear in such tables; in the studies checked, an unresolved V gene covers under half of the shortfall, and the cause of the remainder is unknown. The sample includes around 130,000 clones, with 80% observed a single time. About 5.5% of the sample comes from the top ten. The time point label here, explained by the study, means: week 11, during vaccination. Each vaccine dose, consisting of 300 ug of a 20-mer mutant IDH1 peptide in Montanide, was administered subcutaneously with topical imiquimod. Antigens for these TCRs are unknown. The sample in question was PBMCs, obtained from a glioma patient whose treatment included an IDH1 peptide vaccine. The origin of the receptors is a man aged 35 to 55 with glioma.

The chain has TRBV28 and TRBJ2-7; D gene uncertain. Between the trimmed V and J ends, which lost 6 bases and 3 bases, there was a span of 9 bases. CDR3 length equals 12 residues. Looked up from germline, CDR1 is MDHEN and CDR2 is SYDVKM. CDR3 residues: CASRTDGYEQYF. CDR3 bases: TGTGCCAGCAGAACGGACGGCTACGAGCAGTACTTC.

The chain recombines TRBV7-9 with TRBJ2-1, with D hard to call. This CDR3 is 16 amino acids long. Trimming left V 3 bases short and J 8 bases short, with 20 bases between. Germline V gene sequence: CDR1 SEHNR, CDR2 FQNEAQ (reference sequence). The CDR3 reads CASSFSSGALMHEQFF. DNA of the CDR3: TGTGCCAGCAGCTTTTCTTCGGGCGCTCTCATGCATGAGCAGTTCTTC.

V and J are TRBV7-9 and TRBJ2-3; TRBD2 matches at 9 bases. Per germline, CDR1 SEHNR and CDR2 FQNEAQ (reference sequence). CDR3 length equals 16 residues. The ends lost 3 bases at V and 3 bases at J; junction bases unmatched: 7. The CDR3 region is CASSLLAGGPTDTQYF. The CDR3 DNA reads TGTGCCAGCAGCTTGCTTGCGGGAGGGCCAACAGATACGCAGTATTTT.

The genes are TRBV28 and TRBJ1-2; D is undetermined. This CDR3 contains 16 residues. Between the trimmed V and J ends, which lost 5 bases and 0 bases, there was a span of 16 bases. Looked up from germline, CDR1 is MDHEN and CDR2 is SYDVKM. CDR3 in amino acids: CASSRDRGLTNYGYTF. CDR3 sequence (DNA): TGTGCCAGCAGTAGGGATCGGGGTTTAACTAACTATGGCTACACCTTC.

This chain connects TRBV28 to TRBJ2-5, with a weak D call TRBD1 (6 bases). The germline V gene encodes CDR1 MDHEN and CDR2 SYDVKM. Trimming removed 4 bases at V and 5 bases at J, with 23 bases between. This CDR3 comprises 17 residues. CDR3 loop: CASSSYSQGLRGETQYF. The CDR3 DNA reads as TGTGCCAGCAGTTCGTACTCTCAGGGGCTTAGGGGGGAGACCCAGTACTTC.

The chain combines TRBV5-1 with TRBJ1-1, with a weak D call TRBD1 (6 bases). CDR1 and CDR2 from the germline V gene are SGHRS and YFSETQ. CDR3 length: 12 residues. V was trimmed by 3 bases and J by 13 bases, leaving 16 bases between them. In nucleotides, the CDR3 is TGCGCCAGCAGCTCGCCCGCGGGGGGCGGTTTCTTT. Translating gives CASSSPAGGGFF. The whole variable domain, remainder taken from reference TRBV5-1 and TRBJ1-1, is KAGVTQTPRYLIKTRGQQVTLSCSPISGHRSVSWYQQTPGQGLQFLFEYFSETQRNKGNFPGRFSGRQFSNSRSEMNVSTLELGDSALYLCASSSPAGGGFFGQGTRLTVV.

The chain is built from TRBV7-2 and TRBJ1-2; D unresolved. Trimming stripped 1 base from V and 3 bases from J, with 9 bases between. The V gene's germline CDR1 is SGHTA and CDR2 FQGNSA. The CDR3 is made up of 14 amino acids. The CDR3 is CASSLVFKDYGYTF. The CDR3 DNA sequence: TGTGCCAGCAGCTTAGTCTTTAAAGACTATGGCTACACCTTC.

This sequence joins TRBV29-1 and TRBJ1-1; no clear D gene. Per the germline V gene, CDR1 is SQVTM and CDR2 is ANQGSEA. The V end lost 7 bases, the J end lost 0 bases, and 12 bases lay between the germline ends. The CDR3 loop spans 13 amino acids. This CDR3 is CSAETNMNTEAFF. The CDR3 nucleotides read TGCAGCGCTGAGACAAACATGAACACTGAAGCTTTCTTT.

This clone appeared a single time. V gene TRBV2 combines with J gene TRBJ1-1; D gene ambiguous. The CDR3 runs to 15 residues. The V gene lost 6 bases and the J gene lost 3 bases, with 17 bases spanning the gap. Germline CDR1 is SNHLY and CDR2 is FYNNEI. The CDR3 sequence: CASSAGLRRYTEAFF. CDR3 in DNA: TGTGCCAGCAGCGCCGGCCTCCGGAGGTACACTGAAGCTTTCTTT.

The chain carries TRBV5-1 and TRBJ2-3; the D call may be TRBD1 or TRBD2 (5 bases each). The CDR3 length is 11 residues. V shed 7 bases and J shed 10 bases, with 13 bases lying between them. Germline V gene sequence: CDR1 SGHRS, CDR2 YFSETQ. The DNA of the CDR3 is TGCGCCAGCTCGGGACGGGCTTCGCAGTATTTT. This gives the protein CASSGRASQYF.

The CDR3 DNA reads as TGCGCCAGCAGCCAAGATCAGCGACTCTTCTCCTACAATGAGCAGTTCTTC. Its translation: CASSQDQRLFSYNEQFF. V gene TRBV4-3 combines with J gene TRBJ2-1; D ambiguous. Germline-derived CDR1 and CDR2 are LGHNA and YSLEER. The CDR3 contains 17 residues. V lost 0 bases and J lost 0, with 12 bases in between.

The J gene is TRBJ2-3, the V gene TRBV7-2; D is tentatively TRBD1 or TRBD2 (6 bases each). Germline CDR1 and CDR2: SGHTA and FQGNSA. The CDR3 sequence is 16 residues long. Deletions cut 4 bases from V and 9 bases from J, with 23 bases between. The CDR3 here is CASSSLGGAWGETQYF. CDR3 bases: TGTGCCAGCAGCTCCCTCGGGGGCGCCTGGGGGGAAACGCAGTATTTT.

This clone showed up just a few times. V usage is TRBV30 and J usage is TRBJ2-3; either TRBD1 or TRBD2 may supply D (6 bases each). V lost 0 bases and J lost 2, with 12 bases in between. CDR1 and CDR2 (germline): GTSNPN, SVGIG (reference sequence). The CDR3 is made up of 15 amino acids. CDR3 sequence: CAWSVGGGFTDTQYF. The CDR3 region has the DNA TGTGCCTGGAGTGTAGGAGGGGGATTCACAGATACGCAGTATTTT.